This paragraph covers one TCR beta chain sequence. What it binds is not known. Possible read error: a much larger clone is one base away. Per the germline V gene, CDR1 is MGHRA and CDR2 is YSYEKL. The CDR3 runs to 14 residues. V gave up 1 base and J gave up 5 bases, with 11 bases separating them. This sample is drawn from a study of T cells in Graves' hyperthyroidism and ophthalmopathy. General study results and limits: The majority of expanded thyroid clonotypes above 0.001 also appeared in blood.

Amplification of TCR beta CDR3 regions used RNA as the template. HTBI primers were the set used in a first-round RT-PCR of the TCR CDR3. In TCRdb, the multiplex PCR reads were re-called with MiXCR into one record per CDR3 protein. This table holds roughly 570,000 distinct CDR3 sequences, 40% to 55% found once. No progression to ophthalmopathy during 18 months of follow-up defined stable disease. Hyperthyroidism patients were newly diagnosed, had disease duration under 2 months, and were aged 18 to 65 years. Diagnoses were established using clinical symptoms, serum thyroxine and TRAb, thyroid ultrasound and orbital computed tomography.

The genes are TRBV4-1 and TRBJ2-5, with D possibly TRBD2 on 5 matching bases. The receptor comes from a woman younger than 30 with Graves' hyperthyroidism. Sequencing input: peripheral blood or thyroid tissue (not recorded which). CDR3 sequence: CASSQAPGDETQYF. The CDR3 nucleotides are TGCGCCAGCAGCCAAGCACCCGGGGATGAGACCCAGTACTTC.